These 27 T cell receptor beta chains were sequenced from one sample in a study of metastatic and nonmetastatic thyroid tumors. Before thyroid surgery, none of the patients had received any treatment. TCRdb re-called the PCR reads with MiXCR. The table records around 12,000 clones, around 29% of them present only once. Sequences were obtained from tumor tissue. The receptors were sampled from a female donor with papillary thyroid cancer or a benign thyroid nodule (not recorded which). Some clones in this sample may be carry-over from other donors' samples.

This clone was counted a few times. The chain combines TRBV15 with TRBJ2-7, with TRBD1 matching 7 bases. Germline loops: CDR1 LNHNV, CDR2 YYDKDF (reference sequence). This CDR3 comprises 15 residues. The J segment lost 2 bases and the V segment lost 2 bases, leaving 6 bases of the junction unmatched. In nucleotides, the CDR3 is TGTGCCACCAGCAGAAGCCGGGACAGTACCTACGAGCAGTACTTC. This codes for CATSRSRDSTYEQYF.

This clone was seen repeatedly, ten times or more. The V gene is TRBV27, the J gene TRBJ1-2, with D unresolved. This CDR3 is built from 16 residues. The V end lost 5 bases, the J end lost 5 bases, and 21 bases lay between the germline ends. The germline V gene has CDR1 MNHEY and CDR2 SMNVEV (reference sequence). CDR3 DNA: TGTGCCAGCAGTCCAAGCACTGGCGTCGTGTGGTATGGCTACACCTTC. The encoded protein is CASSPSTGVVWYGYTF.

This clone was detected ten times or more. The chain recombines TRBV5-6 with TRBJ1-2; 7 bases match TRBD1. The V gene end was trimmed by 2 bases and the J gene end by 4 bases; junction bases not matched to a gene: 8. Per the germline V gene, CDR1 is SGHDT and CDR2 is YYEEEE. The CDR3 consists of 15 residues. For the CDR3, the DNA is TGTGCCAGCAGCTTTCCCGACAGGGTCAGCTATGGCTACACCTTC. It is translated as CASSFPDRVSYGYTF.

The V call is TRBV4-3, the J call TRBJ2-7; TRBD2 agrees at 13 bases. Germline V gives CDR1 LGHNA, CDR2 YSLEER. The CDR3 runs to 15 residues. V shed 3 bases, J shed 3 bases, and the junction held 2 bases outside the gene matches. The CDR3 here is CASSQGTSGNYEQYF. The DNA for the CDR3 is TGCGCCAGCAGCCAGGGGACTAGCGGGAACTACGAGCAGTACTTC.

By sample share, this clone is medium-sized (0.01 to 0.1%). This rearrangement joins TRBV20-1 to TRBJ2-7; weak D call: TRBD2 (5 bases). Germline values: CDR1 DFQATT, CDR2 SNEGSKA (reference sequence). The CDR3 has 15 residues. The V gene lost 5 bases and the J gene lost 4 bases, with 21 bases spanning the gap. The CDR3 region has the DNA TGCAGTGCTGCAAAGGAGGTCACCCACATATACGAGCAGTACTTC. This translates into CSAAKEVTHIYEQYF.

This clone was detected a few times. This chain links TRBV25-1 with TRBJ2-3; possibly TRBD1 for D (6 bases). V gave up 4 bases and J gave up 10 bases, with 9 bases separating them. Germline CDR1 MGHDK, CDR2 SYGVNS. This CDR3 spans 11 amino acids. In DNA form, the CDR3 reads TGTGCCAGCAGTGCAGGGGATCCGCAGTATTTT. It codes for CASSAGDPQYF.

CDR3 region: CASSLGLAGEETQYF. The DNA for the CDR3 is TGTGCCAGCAGCCTCGGACTAGCGGGGGAAGAGACCCAGTACTTC. The chain recombines TRBV2 with TRBJ2-5, with 13 bases matching TRBD2. Germline values: CDR1 SNHLY, CDR2 FYNNEI. The CDR3 has 15 amino acids. Trimming at V came to 6 bases and at J to 3 bases, leaving 4 bases not matched to a gene. Together with reference TRBV2 and TRBJ2-5, the CDR3 gives the full variable domain: EPEVTQTPSHQVTQMGQEVILRCVPISNHLYFYWYRQILGQKVEFLVSFYNNEISEKSEIFDDQFSVERPDGSNFTLKIRSTKLEDSAMYFCASSLGLAGEETQYFGPGTRLLVL.

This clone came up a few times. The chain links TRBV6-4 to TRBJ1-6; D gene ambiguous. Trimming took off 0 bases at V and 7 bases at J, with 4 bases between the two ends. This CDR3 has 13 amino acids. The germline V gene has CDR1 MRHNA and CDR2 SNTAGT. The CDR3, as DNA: TGTGCCAGCAGTGACTCGGACAATTCACCCCTCCACTTT. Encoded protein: CASSDSDNSPLHF.

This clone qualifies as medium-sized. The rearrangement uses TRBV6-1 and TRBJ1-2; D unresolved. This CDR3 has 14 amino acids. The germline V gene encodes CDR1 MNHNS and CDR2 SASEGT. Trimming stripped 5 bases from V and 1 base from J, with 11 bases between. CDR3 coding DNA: TGTGCCAGCAGTTTGACGGTCAGTAACTATGGCTACACCTTC. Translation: CASSLTVSNYGYTF.

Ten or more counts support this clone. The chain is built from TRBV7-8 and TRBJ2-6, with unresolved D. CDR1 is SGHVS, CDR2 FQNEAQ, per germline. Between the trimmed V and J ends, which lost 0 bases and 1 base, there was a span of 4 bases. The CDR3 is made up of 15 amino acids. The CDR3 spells CASSLAASGANVLTF. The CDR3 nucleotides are TGTGCCAGCAGCTTAGCGGCTTCTGGGGCCAACGTCCTGACTTTC. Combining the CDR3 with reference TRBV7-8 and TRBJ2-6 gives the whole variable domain GAGVSQSPRYKVAKRGQDVALRCDPISGHVSLFWYQQALGQGPEFLTYFQNEAQLDKSGLPSDRFFAERPEGSVSTLKIQRTQQEDSAVYLCASSLAASGANVLTFGAGSRLTVL.

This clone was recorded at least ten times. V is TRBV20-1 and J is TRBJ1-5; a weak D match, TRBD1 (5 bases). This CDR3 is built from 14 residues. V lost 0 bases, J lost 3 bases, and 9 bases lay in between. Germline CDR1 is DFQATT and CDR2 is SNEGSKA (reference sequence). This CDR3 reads CSARDPGNNQPQHF. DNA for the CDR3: TGCAGTGCTAGAGATCCAGGGAACAATCAGCCCCAGCATTTT.

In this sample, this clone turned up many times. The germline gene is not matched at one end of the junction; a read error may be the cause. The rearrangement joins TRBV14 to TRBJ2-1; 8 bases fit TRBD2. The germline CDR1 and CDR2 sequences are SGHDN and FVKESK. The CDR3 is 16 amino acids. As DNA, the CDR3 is TGTGCCAGCAGCCAAGATCGGGGGGGGCCCTATAATGAGCAGTTCTTC. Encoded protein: CASSQDRGGPYNEQFF.

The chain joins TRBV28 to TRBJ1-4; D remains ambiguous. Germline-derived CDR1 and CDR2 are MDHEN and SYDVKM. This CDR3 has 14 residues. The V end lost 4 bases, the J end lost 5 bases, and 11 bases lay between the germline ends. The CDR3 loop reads CASSSPAVNEKLFF. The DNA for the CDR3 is TGTGCCAGCAGTTCCCCGGCGGTGAATGAAAAACTGTTTTTT. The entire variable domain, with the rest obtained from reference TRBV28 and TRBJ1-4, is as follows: DVKVTQSSRYLVKRTGEKVFLECVQDMDHENMFWYRQDPGLGLRLIYFSYDVKMKEKGDIPEGYSVSREKKERFSLILESASTNQTSMYLCASSSPAVNEKLFFGSGTQLSVL.

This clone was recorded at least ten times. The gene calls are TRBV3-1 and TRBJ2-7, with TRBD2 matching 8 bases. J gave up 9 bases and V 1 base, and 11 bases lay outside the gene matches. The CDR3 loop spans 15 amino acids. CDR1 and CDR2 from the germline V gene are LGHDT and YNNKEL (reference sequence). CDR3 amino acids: CASSQGAGTSDRQYF. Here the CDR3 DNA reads TGTGCCAGCAGCCAAGGAGCCGGGACTAGTGATCGGCAGTACTTC.

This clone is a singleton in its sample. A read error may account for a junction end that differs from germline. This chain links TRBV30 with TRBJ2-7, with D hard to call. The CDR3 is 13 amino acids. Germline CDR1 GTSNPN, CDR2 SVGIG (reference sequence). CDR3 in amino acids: CAWSPVGSYEHYF. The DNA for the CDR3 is TGTGCCTGGAGTCCGGTGGGCTCCTACGAGCATTACTTC.

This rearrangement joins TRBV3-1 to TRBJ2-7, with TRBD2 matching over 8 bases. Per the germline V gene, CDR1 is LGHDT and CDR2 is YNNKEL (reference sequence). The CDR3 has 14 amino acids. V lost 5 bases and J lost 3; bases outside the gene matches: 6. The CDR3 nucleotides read TGTGCCAGCAGCACTACTAGCGGAAGCTACGAGCAGTACTTC. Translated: CASSTTSGSYEQYF.

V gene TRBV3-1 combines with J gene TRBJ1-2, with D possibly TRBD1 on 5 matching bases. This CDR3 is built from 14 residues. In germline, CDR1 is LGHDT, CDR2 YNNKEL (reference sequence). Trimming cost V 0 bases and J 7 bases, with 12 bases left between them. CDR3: CASSQEKGLGGYTF. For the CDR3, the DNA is TGTGCCAGCAGCCAAGAAAAGGGACTCGGTGGCTACACCTTC. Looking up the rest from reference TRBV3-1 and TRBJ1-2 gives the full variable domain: DTAVSQTPKYLVTQMGNDKSIKCEQNLGHDTMYWYKQDSKKFLKIMFSYNNKELIINETVPNRFSPKSPDKAHLNLHINSLELGDSAVYFCASSQEKGLGGYTFGSGTRLTVV.

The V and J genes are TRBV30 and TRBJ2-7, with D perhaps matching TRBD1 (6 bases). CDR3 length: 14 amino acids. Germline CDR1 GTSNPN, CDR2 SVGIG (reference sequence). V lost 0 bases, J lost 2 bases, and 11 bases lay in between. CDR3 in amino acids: CAWSVLEGAYEQYF. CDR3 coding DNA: TGTGCCTGGAGTGTATTAGAGGGGGCCTACGAGCAGTACTTC.

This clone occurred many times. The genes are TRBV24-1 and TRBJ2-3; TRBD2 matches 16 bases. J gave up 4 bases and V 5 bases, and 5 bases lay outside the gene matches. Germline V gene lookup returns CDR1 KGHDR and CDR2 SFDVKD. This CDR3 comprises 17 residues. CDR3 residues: CATSGPGLAGGPDTQYF. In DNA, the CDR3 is TGTGCCACCAGTGGTCCGGGACTAGCGGGAGGGCCAGATACGCAGTATTTT.

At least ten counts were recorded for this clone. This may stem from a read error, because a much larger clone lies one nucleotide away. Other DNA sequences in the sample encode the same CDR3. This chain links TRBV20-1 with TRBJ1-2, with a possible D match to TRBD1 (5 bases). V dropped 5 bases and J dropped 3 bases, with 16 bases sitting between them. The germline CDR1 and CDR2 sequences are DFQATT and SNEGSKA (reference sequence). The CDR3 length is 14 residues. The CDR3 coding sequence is TGCAGTGCTGCCCCTGACAGTAACGACTATGGCTACACCTTC. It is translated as CSAAPDSNDYGYTF.

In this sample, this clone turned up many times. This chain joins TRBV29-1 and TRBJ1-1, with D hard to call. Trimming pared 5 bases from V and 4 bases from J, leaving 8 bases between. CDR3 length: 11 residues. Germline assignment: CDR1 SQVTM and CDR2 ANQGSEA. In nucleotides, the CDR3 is TGCAGCGTTTCGGACGGCACTGAAGCTTTCTTT. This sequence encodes CSVSDGTEAFF.

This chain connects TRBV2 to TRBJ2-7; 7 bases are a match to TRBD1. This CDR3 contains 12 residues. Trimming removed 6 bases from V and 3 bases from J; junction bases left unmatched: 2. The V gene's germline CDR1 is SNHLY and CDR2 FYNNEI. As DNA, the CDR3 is TGTGCCAGCAGCTGGGACAGCTACGAGCAGTACTTC. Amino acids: CASSWDSYEQYF.

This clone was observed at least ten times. For the CDR3, the DNA is TGTGCCAGCAGCCAAGTGGGTTTTATGGCCCTCCACTTT. Residues: CASSQVGFMALHF. The V and J genes are TRBV14 and TRBJ1-6; D ambiguous. The germline V and J ends were trimmed by 1 base and 14 bases, with 12 bases remaining between them. This CDR3 has 13 residues. The V gene's germline CDR1 is SGHDN and CDR2 FVKESK.

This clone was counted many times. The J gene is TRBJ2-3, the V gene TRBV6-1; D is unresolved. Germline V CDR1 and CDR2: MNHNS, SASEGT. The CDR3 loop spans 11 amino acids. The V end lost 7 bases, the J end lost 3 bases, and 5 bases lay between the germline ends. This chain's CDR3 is CASTSTDTQYF. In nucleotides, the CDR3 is TGTGCCAGCACGTCTACAGATACGCAGTATTTT.

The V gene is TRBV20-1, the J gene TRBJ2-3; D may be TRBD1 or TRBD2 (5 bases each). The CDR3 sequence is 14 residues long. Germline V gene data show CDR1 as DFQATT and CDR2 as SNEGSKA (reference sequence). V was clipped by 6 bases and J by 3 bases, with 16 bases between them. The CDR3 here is CSAPGRGATDTQYF. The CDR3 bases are TGCAGTGCCCCTGGACGAGGGGCTACAGATACGCAGTATTTT.

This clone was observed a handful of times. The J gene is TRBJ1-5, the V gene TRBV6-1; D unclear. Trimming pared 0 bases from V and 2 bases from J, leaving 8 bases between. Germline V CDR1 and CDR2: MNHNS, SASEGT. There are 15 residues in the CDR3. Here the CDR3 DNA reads TGTGCCAGCAGTGAAGCAGGGCAAGGCAATCAGCCCCAGCATTTT. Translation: CASSEAGQGNQPQHF.

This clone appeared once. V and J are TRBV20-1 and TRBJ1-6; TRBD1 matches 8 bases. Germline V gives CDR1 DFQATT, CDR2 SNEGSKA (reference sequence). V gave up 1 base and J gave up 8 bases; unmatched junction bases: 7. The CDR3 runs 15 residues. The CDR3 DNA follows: TGCAGTGCTAGAGTTGGGACAGGTAACGATTCACCCCTCCACTTT. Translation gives CSARVGTGNDSPLHF.